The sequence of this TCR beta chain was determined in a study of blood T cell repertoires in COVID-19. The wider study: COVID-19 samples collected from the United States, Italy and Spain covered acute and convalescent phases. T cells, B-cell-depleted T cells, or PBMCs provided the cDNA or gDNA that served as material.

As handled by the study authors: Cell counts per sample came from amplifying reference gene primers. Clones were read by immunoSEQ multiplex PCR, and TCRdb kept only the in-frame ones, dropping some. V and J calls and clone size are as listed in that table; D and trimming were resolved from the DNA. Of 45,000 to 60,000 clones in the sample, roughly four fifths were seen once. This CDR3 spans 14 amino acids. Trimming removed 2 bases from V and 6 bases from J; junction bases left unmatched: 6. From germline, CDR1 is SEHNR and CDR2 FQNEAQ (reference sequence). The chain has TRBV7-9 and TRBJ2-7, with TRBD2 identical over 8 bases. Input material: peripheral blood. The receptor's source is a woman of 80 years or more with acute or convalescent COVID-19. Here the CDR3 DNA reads TGTGCCAGCAGCTTAACACTAGCGGCTTCCGAGCAGTACTTC. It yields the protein CASSLTLAASEQYF.